These T cell receptor beta chains were read from a single sample in a study of shared clonotypes between healthy human individuals. The method was immunoSEQ multiplex PCR; TCRdb's version includes in-frame clones alone and lacks a portion of them. The data hold roughly 1 million clones, with approximately 76% observed a single time. The specimen was memory CD4+ T cells sorted from blood. These TCRs come from a man between 18 and 35 years old in good health. Both conserved end residues are part of each CDR3. A D gene is named only where the DNA matches it firmly. Size values are once, few and many counts, or a class for expanded clones, and some rows have none.

j_call clone_size d_call v_call cdr3_aa cdr3_nt
TRBJ1-5 NA NA TRBV7-9 CASSLGRVGNQPQHF TGTGCCAGCAGCTTAGGCAGGGTGGGCAATCAGCCCCAGCATTTT
TRBJ1-6 few NA TRBV6-6 CAGRRDATNNSPLHF TGTGCCGGCCGACGGGACGCAACCAATAATTCACCCCTCCACTTT
TRBJ1-6 NA NA TRBV5-1 CASSLLPGTFNSPLHF TGCGCCAGCAGCTTGCTACCCGGGACCTTTAATTCACCCCTCCACTTT
TRBJ2-2 NA TRBD1 TRBV18 CASSAGQGTGELFF TGTGCCAGCTCAGCGGGACAGGGGACCGGGGAGCTGTTTTTT
TRBJ1-4 many NA TRBV7-2 CASSRIGENEKLFF TGTGCCAGCAGCCGGATCGGGGAGAATGAAAAACTGTTTTTT
TRBJ1-2 NA NA TRBV9 CASSVDLSGRSYGYTF TGTGCCAGCAGCGTAGATCTTAGCGGACGGAGCTATGGCTACACCTTC
TRBJ1-6 NA NA TRBV10-2 CASSEAALNNSPLHF TGCGCCAGCAGTGAAGCAGCTCTTAATAATTCACCCCTCCACTTT
TRBJ2-2 NA NA TRBV5-4 CASSSTSNTGELFF TGTGCCAGCAGCTCGACTAGTAACACCGGGGAGCTGTTTTTT
TRBJ2-1 NA NA TRBV5-1 CASSSTGPPRDEQFF TGCGCCAGCAGCTCGACCGGGCCACCCCGGGATGAGCAGTTCTTC
TRBJ1-2 few NA TRBV12-5 CASGPGDTNYGYTF TGTGCTAGTGGTCCTGGGGACACCAACTATGGCTACACCTTC
TRBJ1-2 NA NA TRBV7-2 CASSQILGANYGYTF TGTGCCAGCAGCCAAATACTCGGAGCTAACTATGGCTACACCTTC
TRBJ2-5 NA TRBD1 TRBV30 CAWSADRAQETQYF TGTGCCTGGAGTGCCGACAGGGCCCAGGAGACCCAGTACTTC
TRBJ1-4 NA TRBD1 TRBV28 CASSSRNRGKLFF TGTGCCAGCAGTTCCAGAAACAGGGGAAAACTGTTTTTT
TRBJ2-5 NA TRBD1 TRBV4-1 CASSQGGQALTGAQYF TGCGCCAGCAGCCAAGGGGGACAGGCCCTGACCGGGGCCCAGTACTTC
TRBJ1-4 NA NA TRBV10-2 CASSESGSTNEKLFF TGCGCCAGCAGTGAGTCAGGGTCAACTAATGAAAAACTGTTTTTT